This TCR beta chain was captured by sequencing in a study of shared clonotypes between healthy human individuals (TCRdb year 2020). For context, the study as a whole: The cohort included a few men and a couple of women between 18 and 49 years of age. For each donor, CD4 naive and CD4 memory were each run on three plates, CD8 naive on two plates, and CD8 memory on one plate. Blood TCR repertoires of roughly five healthy adults were deeply sequenced to estimate repertoire size and the extent of clonotype sharing between individuals. Libraries were prepared and TCR repertoires were sequenced by different laboratories using diverse techniques, in order to increase sequencing depth and limit assay-specific biases. Per donor, leukapheresis produced somewhere between about 0.94 and 9 billion PBMCs. The paper as a whole reports these results and caveats: Sharing across several donors was observed for around 5% of naive CD4, 3.5% of naive CD8, 2% to 2.5% of memory CD4, and about 0.4% of memory CD8 clonotypes. Rarefaction of sorted-subset datasets indicated incomplete sequencing despite the large sequencing depth. Naive subsets generally had larger estimated clonotype richness than memory subsets did. Pairwise subsampling indicated that sequencing depth was expected to affect the degree of clonotype sharing among donors. Compared with non-shared clonotypes, the clonotypes found in all four sorted-subset donors had higher generation probabilities. The genetic and exposure-history diversity represented was limited by the small number of donors. Sampling was limited to blood, and TCR repertoires in tissue likely differ from TCR repertoires in blood.

As encoded in the germline V gene (reference sequence), CDR1 is WNHNN while CDR2 is SYGVQD. CDR3 length: 15 amino acids, cysteine to phenylalanine. Only CDR3 DNA remains: 45 bases, in frame from the first base. V trim: 2 bases; J trim: 3 bases; unmatched bases: 4. Concerning this clone itself: It has no known antigen specificity. No quality values exist for individual bases; no much larger clone is one base distant.

Using the deep immunoSEQ assay, TCR CDR3 regions were amplified from genomic DNA by multiplex PCR. Extracted genomic DNA from each cell subset was spread evenly across all wells of several immunoSEQ 96-well plates, with each plate serving as a replicate. For sorted subsets, each replicate PCR was loaded with approximately 200 ng genomic DNA, equivalent to approximately 33,000 T cell genomes. Purified libraries were measured with a Qubit 3.0 fluorometer, size-checked on a Bioanalyzer 2100, and measured again with the KAPA Library Quantification kit. A separate single-read 150-cycle Illumina NextSeq 550 flow cell was used to sequence each immunoSEQ 96-well plate. The paper's data handling went like this. Because the immunoSEQ output included only junctional sequences and no quality scores, the filtering could not be the same as the filtering used for full-length reads. Sequences were annotated with PyIR, a Python wrapper for IgBLAST v1.9, and V/J genes and CDR3 were assigned using IMGT germline references. Any read was removed if the V/J assignment was weak (E-value above 1e-6), the CDR3 was missing, or the read contained stop codons, out-of-frame junctions, or ambiguous translated residues. V3J clonotypes were defined by identical inferred V gene, J gene, and CDR3 amino acid sequence. Percentage overlap between repertoires was calculated by dividing the number of shared unique clonotypes by the size of the smaller repertoire. RTK rarefaction, the Chao1 estimator, and Recon v2.1 estimates of unobserved clonotypes were used to assess repertoire richness. Generation probabilities were computed with OLGA for all TCRbeta clonotypes obtained by the gDNA method from a few donors. TCRdb took over this immuneACCESS table, retaining in-frame rearrangements with V and J assigned. Such tables are incomplete; in checked studies, under half of the missing clones stem from an unresolved V gene, and the remainder is unexplained. V, J and clone size derive from that table, while D and trimming were established from the DNA sequence. This sample lists roughly 1,500,000 clones; under 99% were detected once. About 0.42% of the sample belongs to the ten largest clones.

Healthy HIV-negative adults with no recently reported acute infections or vaccinations were included as donors. Every donor was a Caucasian adult residing in Nashville, Tennessee, USA. Magnetic negative selection was used to enrich CD4+ T cells, after which naive cells were positively selected on CD45RA and the negative fraction became the memory subset. Blood was obtained by leukapheresis, after which PBMCs were separated by Ficoll-Histopaque density gradient centrifugation and cryopreserved in liquid nitrogen vapor phase. Analytical flow cytometry was used to check the purity and quantity of every magnetically sorted T cell population. Genomic DNA was isolated from each sorted fraction and quantified by UV absorbance on a Nanodrop 2000c.

Source material: naive CD4+ T cells sorted from blood. According to the study, the label for this sample's cell subset or site signals: CD45RA+ positively selected. The receptor was isolated from a young man in good health. The chain is assembled from TRBV10-1 and TRBJ2-1, with TRBD2 identical over 7 junction bases. This receptor has the CDR3 CASSEQSSGYNEQFF. The bases are TGCGCCAGCAGTGAGCAGTCTAGCGGCTACAATGAGCAGTTCTTC.